This T cell receptor beta chain was recovered during a study of low-dose radiotherapy and immunotherapy resistance in tumors (dated 2022 in TCRdb). Looking at the study overall: In Cohort 1, 0.5 Gy per fraction was delivered every 2 weeks, and a total PTV dose of 6.5 Gy was prescribed. Patients in Cohort 2 were given 1 Gy per fraction every two weeks, for a total of 13 Gy across 26 weeks. Patients were given nivolumab as a 240 mg flat dose every two weeks and ipilimumab at 1 mg/kg every six weeks, with both drugs delivered intravenously. Intravenous cyclophosphamide at 200 mg/m2 was administered every two weeks, one day ahead of each radiation and immunotherapy administration. Aspirin 300 mg was taken orally once daily by patients for four cycles, starting on cycle 1 day 1. The trial did not randomize participants into treatment groups. Eight patients were included in the translational analysis, namely three from the first dose cohort plus the first five from the second dose cohort.

To make first-strand cDNA, Superscript III was used along with a set of TRAV- and TRBV-specific primers so that both the TCRalpha and TCRbeta chains were covered. TCRs were amplified for about 22 PCR cycles with Phusion, using a constant-region primer paired with the adapter attached to the V primers. The isolated mRNA was amplified using the MessageAmp II aRNA Amplification Kit, with in vitro transcription performed for less than 20 hours at 37 degrees C. The Dynabeads mRNA DIRECT Purification Kit was used to isolate mRNA for TCR sequencing. Indexed Illumina adapters were added in a second roughly 25-cycle Phusion PCR, and the resulting products were purified with AMPure XP beads. Deep sequencing of the TCRalpha and TCRbeta libraries was carried out on an Illumina MiniSeq instrument. From the authors' description of their analysis: Using custom Perl scripts, TCR sequences encoding the same protein were pooled, out-of-frame sequences were removed, and the abundance of each clonotype was computed. The analysis excluded TCR sequences that were supported by just one read. The metrics used to describe the repertoires included Shannon entropy, Gini index, clonality, richness, and the frequency of TCRs shared between repertoires. TCRdb redid the processing of the public reads, applying fastp at Q25 and MiXCR, and retained in-frame beta chains. Rows with one shared CDR3 protein collapse into an entry with the most common genes and DNA. These V and J calls derive from TCRdb rather than the authors' analysis. The table for this sample lists some 38,000 distinct CDR3 sequences; less than 25% of them were counted only once. The ten largest clones represent 8% to 9.5% of the sample.

The time point label corresponds to: after trial treatment. The treatment or condition label corresponds to: LDRT plus nivolumab, ipilimumab, low-dose cyclophosphamide and aspirin (RACIN trial). Donors were enrolled in RACIN, a single-arm phase I dose-escalation trial combining nivolumab, ipilimumab, aspirin, low-dose cyclophosphamide and low-dose radiotherapy. Eligible patients had advanced, TIL-negative solid tumors. About this clonotype itself: No cognate antigen has been identified for it. No quality values exist for individual bases; no much larger clone is one base distant.

Here V drops 3 bases and J drops 3 bases, and the junction holds 1 base not matched to any gene. Per the germline V gene, LGHNA is the CDR1 and YNFKEQ is the CDR2. The CDR3 goes from the cysteine to the phenylalanine over 13 residues. Just CDR3 DNA is preserved here, 39 bases in frame from base 1. This clonotype was obtained from a female donor with ovarian cancer. This specimen consisted of PBMCs, obtained after low-dose radiotherapy plus immunotherapy. The chain joins TRBV4-2 to TRBJ2-7, and 8 bases in between align with TRBD1. The CDR3 region has the sequence CASSHGQGYEQYF. The nucleotides are TGTGCCAGCAGCCATGGACAGGGCTACGAGCAGTACTTC.